The 28 T cell receptor beta chains presented below share a single source sample, sequenced in a study of metastatic and nonmetastatic thyroid tumors. Nobody among the patients had been given any treatment before thyroid surgery. TCRdb redid the clone calls on the PCR reads using MiXCR. The sample includes approximately 31,000 clones, 18% of them seen just once. Sequencing was performed on blood. The receptors come from a female donor with papillary thyroid cancer or a benign thyroid nodule (not recorded which). Some clones in this sample may be carry-over from other donors' samples.

This clone was seen a few times. The chain links TRBV6-1 to TRBJ2-7; D is perhaps TRBD2 (6 bases). CDR3 length: 15 residues. Deletions cut 0 bases from V and 0 bases from J, with 9 bases between. The germline gives CDR1 MNHNS, CDR2 SASEGT. The DNA for the CDR3 is TGTGCCAGCAGTGAAGCGTGGGGGGACTCCTACGAGCAGTACTTC. It codes for CASSEAWGDSYEQYF.

This clone occurred many times. The V gene is TRBV4-2, the J gene TRBJ2-1; the D gene could be TRBD1 or TRBD2 (5 bases each). The germline V and J ends were trimmed by 1 base and 8 bases, with 18 bases remaining between them. The CDR3 is 16 amino acids. CDR1 and CDR2 (germline): LGHNA, YNFKEQ. Here the CDR3 DNA reads TGTGCCAGCAGCCAAGCAGACTCGTGGGGGTTCGATGAGCAGTTCTTC. Amino acids: CASSQADSWGFDEQFF.

The chain couples TRBV11-3 to TRBJ2-3; possibly TRBD1 or TRBD2 for D (5 bases each). Germline V gene data show CDR1 as SGHNT and CDR2 as YENEEA. Trimming stripped 4 bases from V and 7 bases from J, with 18 bases between. The CDR3 runs 15 residues. The CDR3 here is CASSCPGPSSNTQYF. CDR3 sequence (DNA): TGTGCCAGCAGCTGTCCGGGGCCTAGCTCGAATACGCAGTATTTT.

V gene TRBV5-1 combines with J gene TRBJ1-2; a possible D gene is TRBD1 (5 bases). V was shortened by 1 base and J by 4 bases, with 5 bases between the two germline ends. The CDR3 is made up of 12 amino acids. CDR1 and CDR2 from the germline V gene are SGHRS and YFSETQ. The CDR3 sequence: CASSLTGYGYTF. CDR3 sequence (DNA): TGCGCCAGCAGCTTGACAGGCTATGGCTACACCTTC. Supplemented by reference TRBV5-1 and TRBJ1-2, the full variable domain reads KAGVTQTPRYLIKTRGQQVTLSCSPISGHRSVSWYQQTPGQGLQFLFEYFSETQRNKGNFPGRFSGRQFSNSRSEMNVSTLELGDSALYLCASSLTGYGYTFGSGTRLTVV.

The chain combines TRBV3-1 with TRBJ1-3; TRBD1 matches at 8 bases. Losses at the gene ends were 10 bases for V and 7 bases for J; bases not matched to a gene: 12. Germline CDR1 LGHDT, CDR2 YNNKEL (reference sequence). The CDR3 consists of 14 residues. CDR3: CATIHLDRVNTIYF. The DNA for the CDR3 is TGTGCCACCATACACCTGGACAGGGTCAACACCATATATTTT. Based on the CDR3 plus reference TRBV3-1 and TRBJ1-3, the full variable domain is DTAVSQTPKYLVTQMGNDKSIKCEQNLGHDTMYWYKQDSKKFLKIMFSYNNKELIINETVPNRFSPKSPDKAHLNLHINSLELGDSAVYFCATIHLDRVNTIYFGEGSWLTVV.

This clone was seen a handful of times. A much larger clone lies one base from this, so it may be a read error. V gene TRBV5-6 combines with J gene TRBJ2-7, with 12 bases aligning to TRBD2. The trim removed 3 bases at V and 4 bases at J, leaving 5 bases unmatched. The CDR3 has 15 amino acids. CDR1 is SGHDT, CDR2 YYEEEE, per germline. CDR3 region: CASSSLAGGCYEQYF. The CDR3 DNA reads as TGTGCCAGCAGCTCACTAGCGGGAGGATGTTACGAGCAGTACTTC.

In this sample, this clone is medium-sized. V is TRBV6-1 and J is TRBJ2-2; no definite D call. Germline V gene lookup returns CDR1 MNHNS and CDR2 SASEGT. This CDR3 has 12 residues. The V gene lost 5 bases and the J gene lost 7 bases, with 8 bases spanning the gap. This chain's CDR3 is CASSRVRGELFF. The CDR3 DNA follows: TGTGCCAGCAGTCGAGTTCGCGGGGAGCTGTTTTTT.

The genes are TRBV6-1 and TRBJ1-3; D gene unclear. CDR3 length equals 14 residues. Trimming stripped 6 bases from V and 0 bases from J, with 9 bases between. CDR1 and CDR2 (germline): MNHNS, SASEGT. The CDR3 bases are TGTGCCAGCAGCATATGGGGCTCTGGAAACACCATATATTTT. Protein sequence: CASSIWGSGNTIYF.

The V gene is TRBV7-3, the J gene TRBJ2-5; D unclear. Trimming removed 5 bases at V and 5 bases at J, with 12 bases between. CDR3 size: 13 residues. From germline, CDR1 is SGHTA and CDR2 FQGTGA. The CDR3 sequence is CASSMNSRETQYF. Written as DNA, the CDR3 is TGTGCCAGCAGCATGAATAGCAGGGAGACCCAGTACTTC.

At least ten counts were recorded for this clone. The gene calls are TRBV9 and TRBJ2-1, with D possibly matching TRBD1 (6 bases). From germline, CDR1 is SGDLS and CDR2 YYNGEE. The CDR3 has 17 residues. V dropped 3 bases and J dropped 4 bases, with 20 bases sitting between them. CDR3: CASSEPLGTRLYNEQFF. Written as DNA, the CDR3 is TGTGCCAGCAGCGAGCCCCTCGGGACACGACTATACAATGAGCAGTTCTTC.

This clone was picked up many times. One junction end disagrees with the germline gene, perhaps due to a read error. This chain connects TRBV3-1 to TRBJ1-4; possibly TRBD1 for D (5 bases). This CDR3 region has 15 residues. CDR1 and CDR2 (germline): LGHDT, YNNKEL (reference sequence). In nucleotides, the CDR3 is TGTGCCCGCAGCCAAGGGGTAGGGTCGAATGAAAAACTGTTTTTT. It encodes CARSQGVGSNEKLFF.

This clone appeared many times. V gene TRBV19 combines with J gene TRBJ2-1; 9 bases agree with TRBD2. This CDR3 region has 16 residues. The germline CDR1 and CDR2 sequences are LNHDA and SQIVND (reference sequence). V shed 2 bases, J shed 5 bases, and the junction held 7 bases outside the gene matches. The chain's CDR3 is CASSITGLAGNNEQFF. The CDR3 bases are TGTGCCAGTAGTATAACAGGGCTAGCGGGAAACAATGAGCAGTTCTTC. Using reference TRBV19 and TRBJ2-1 for the parts outside the CDR3, the full variable domain is DGGITQSPKYLFRKEGQNVTLSCEQNLNHDAMYWYRQDPGQGLRLIYYSQIVNDFQKGDIAEGYSVSREKKESFPLTVTSAQKNPTAFYLCASSITGLAGNNEQFFGPGTRLTVL.

The genes are TRBV5-8 and TRBJ2-7, with D perhaps TRBD1 or TRBD2 (6 bases each). CDR1 and CDR2 from the germline V gene are SGHTS and YDEGEE. CDR3 length equals 14 residues. With 4 bases removed from V and 7 bases from J, the gap between germline ends came to 18 bases. Written as DNA, the CDR3 is TGTGCCAGCAGCATAAGGAGGGGGTCTGGGGAGCAGTACTTC. Its protein is CASSIRRGSGEQYF.

This clone was recorded many times. This chain uses TRBV5-1 with TRBJ1-2; D is unresolved. Trimming took off 0 bases at V and 9 bases at J, with 9 bases between the two ends. The CDR3 contains 12 residues. The germline gives CDR1 SGHRS, CDR2 YFSETQ. CDR3 sequence (DNA): TGCGCCAGCAGCTTGGCAGGCCAGCGCTACACCTTC. Translation: CASSLAGQRYTF.

By share, this clone ranks as medium-sized (0.01 to 0.1%). The chain employs TRBV2 and TRBJ2-7, with TRBD1 as a possible D gene (5 bases). V was cut by 8 bases and J by 3 bases, with 11 bases left in between. Per the germline V gene, CDR1 is SNHLY and CDR2 is FYNNEI. The CDR3 has 12 amino acids. As DNA, the CDR3 is TGTGCCAGCGACGCAGGGAACTACGAGCAGTACTTC. It codes for CASDAGNYEQYF.

The sample holds many counts of this clone. The rearrangement links TRBV20-1 to TRBJ2-3; D might be TRBD2 (6 bases). CDR3 size: 16 residues. Germline V gene sequence: CDR1 DFQATT, CDR2 SNEGSKA (reference sequence). V lost 3 bases and J lost 0, with 16 bases in between. The CDR3 loop reads CSASPVISGSTDTQYF. DNA for the CDR3: TGCAGTGCTAGTCCCGTGATTAGCGGAAGCACAGATACGCAGTATTTT.

By frequency in the sample, this clone is medium-sized. CDR3 sequence reads: CASSYSGGTGELFF. CDR3 sequence (DNA): TGTGCCAGCAGTTACTCCGGGGGTACCGGGGAGCTGTTTTTT. The chain uses TRBV6-5 and TRBJ2-2, with D perhaps TRBD2 (6 bases). The germline V and J ends were trimmed by 0 bases and 5 bases, with 7 bases remaining between them. Germline assignment: CDR1 MNHEY and CDR2 SVGAGI. The length of the CDR3 is 14 residues.

This clone has a count of ten or more. The genes are TRBV27 and TRBJ1-4; 8 bases fit TRBD1. Trimming at V came to 6 bases and at J to 6 bases, leaving 9 bases not matched to a gene. Germline-derived CDR1 and CDR2 are MNHEY and SMNVEV (reference sequence). The CDR3 consists of 15 residues. Here the CDR3 DNA reads TGTGCCAGCAGCTCAGAAACAGGGGGGCATGAAAAACTGTTTTTT. Protein: CASSSETGGHEKLFF. Filled out from reference TRBV27 and TRBJ1-4, the complete variable domain reads EAQVTQNPRYLITVTGKKLTVTCSQNMNHEYMSWYRQDPGLGLRQIYYSMNVEVTDKGDVPEGYKVSRKEKRNFPLILESPSPNQTSLYFCASSSETGGHEKLFFGSGTQLSVL.

Concerning this clone itself: At one end the junction does not follow the germline gene, possibly because of a read error. The chain uses TRBV6-2 or TRBV6-3 and TRBJ1-5; D gene unclear. This CDR3 contains 14 residues. Germline V gene data show CDR1 as MNHEY and CDR2 as SVGEGT. For the CDR3, the DNA is TGTGCCAGCATTTACCTGGGGTCGAGGCAGCCCCATCATTTT. It specifies CASIYLGSRQPHHF.

This clone was seen repeatedly, ten times or more. The CDR3 DNA sequence: TGTGCCAGCAGCTCCCCAGGGTCCTACAATGAGCAGTTCTTC. Translation: CASSSPGSYNEQFF. The chain joins TRBV7-3 to TRBJ2-1, with a tentative D call TRBD1 (5 bases). Between the trimmed V and J ends, which lost 4 bases and 1 base, there was a span of 8 bases. The CDR3 runs 14 residues. The V gene's germline CDR1 is SGHTA and CDR2 FQGTGA.

In this sample, this clone turned up a few times. The rearrangement joins TRBV15 to TRBJ1-5, with D tentatively TRBD1 (6 bases). Looked up from germline, CDR1 is LNHNV and CDR2 is YYDKDF (reference sequence). V lost 4 bases to trimming and J lost 6 bases, with 7 bases between them. This CDR3 region has 12 residues. This chain's CDR3 is CATSIGGQPQHF. As DNA, the CDR3 is TGTGCCACCAGCATAGGGGGTCAGCCCCAGCATTTT. The variable domain in full, completed from reference TRBV15 and TRBJ1-5, reads DAMVIQNPRYQVTQFGKPVTLSCSQTLNHNVMYWYQQKSSQAPKLLFHYYDKDFNNEADTPDNFQSRRPNTSFCFLDIRSPGLGDTAMYLCATSIGGQPQHFGDGTRLSIL.

The chain combines TRBV7-6 with TRBJ2-5; tentative D call: TRBD2 (7 bases). With 2 bases removed from V and 5 bases from J, the gap between germline ends came to 24 bases. The CDR3 sequence is 18 residues long. Germline CDR1 is SGHVS and CDR2 is FNYEAQ. DNA of the CDR3: TGTGCCAGCAGCTTAAGGGGGGGCGGGACGCAGGTTCCCGAGACCCAGTACTTC. This codes for CASSLRGGGTQVPETQYF. Supplemented by reference TRBV7-6 and TRBJ2-5, the full variable domain reads GAGVSQSPRYKVTKRGQDVALRCDPISGHVSLYWYRQALGQGPEFLTYFNYEAQQDKSGLPNDRFSAERPEGSISTLTIQRTEQRDSAMYRCASSLRGGGTQVPETQYFGPGTRLLVL.

V usage is TRBV5-1 and J usage is TRBJ2-7, with 10 nucleotides matching TRBD1. The CDR3 runs 18 residues. Per the germline V gene, CDR1 is SGHRS and CDR2 is YFSETQ. Losses at the gene ends were 1 base for V and 3 bases for J; bases not matched to a gene: 13. The CDR3: CASSLPGQGSQWIYEQYF. CDR3 nucleotides: TGCGCCAGCAGCTTGCCGGGACAGGGGTCGCAGTGGATCTACGAGCAGTACTTC.

This rearrangement joins TRBV7-2 to TRBJ2-7; D is possibly TRBD1 (5 bases). Trimming left V 1 base short and J 3 bases short, with 10 bases between. The CDR3 loop spans 14 amino acids. Germline values: CDR1 SGHTA, CDR2 FQGNSA. CDR3 region: CASSLEGNYYEQYF. DNA for the CDR3: TGTGCCAGCAGCTTAGAGGGGAATTACTACGAGCAGTACTTC.

This chain links TRBV2 with TRBJ2-7, with D possibly TRBD1 on 7 matching bases. Trimming left V 8 bases short and J 6 bases short, with 20 bases between. The CDR3 consists of 14 residues. Germline V gives CDR1 SNHLY, CDR2 FYNNEI. CDR3 amino acids: CASGRGQPVIEQYF. The CDR3 region has the DNA TGTGCCAGCGGGCGGGGACAGCCCGTTATCGAGCAGTACTTC.

The table lists this clone with many counts. The gene calls are TRBV6-1 and TRBJ2-1; 8 bases map to TRBD2. This CDR3 has 15 residues. V lost 7 bases and J lost 0; bases outside the gene matches: 5. The germline V gene has CDR1 MNHNS and CDR2 SASEGT. The CDR3 DNA sequence: TGTGCCAGCACCCGTCGGGGGGGCTCCTACAATGAGCAGTTCTTC. Its translation is CASTRRGGSYNEQFF.

The genes are TRBV5-1 and TRBJ2-3; D possibly corresponds to TRBD1 (6 bases). CDR1 and CDR2 from the germline V gene are SGHRS and YFSETQ. CDR3 length equals 15 residues. Trimming removed 2 bases from V and 2 bases from J, with 12 bases in between. The CDR3 sequence is CASSLEDRDTDTQYF. CDR3 bases: TGCGCCAGCAGCTTAGAGGACAGAGACACAGATACGCAGTATTTT.

V gene TRBV19 combines with J gene TRBJ1-2; perhaps TRBD1 as D (5 bases). CDR1 LNHDA and CDR2 SQIVND come from the germline V gene (reference sequence). Between the trimmed V and J ends, which lost 5 bases and 5 bases, there was a span of 15 bases. The CDR3 loop spans 14 amino acids. CDR3 bases: TGTGCCAGTAGTGCAGGGAGCGCCGGATATGGCTACACCTTC. Its protein is CASSAGSAGYGYTF.